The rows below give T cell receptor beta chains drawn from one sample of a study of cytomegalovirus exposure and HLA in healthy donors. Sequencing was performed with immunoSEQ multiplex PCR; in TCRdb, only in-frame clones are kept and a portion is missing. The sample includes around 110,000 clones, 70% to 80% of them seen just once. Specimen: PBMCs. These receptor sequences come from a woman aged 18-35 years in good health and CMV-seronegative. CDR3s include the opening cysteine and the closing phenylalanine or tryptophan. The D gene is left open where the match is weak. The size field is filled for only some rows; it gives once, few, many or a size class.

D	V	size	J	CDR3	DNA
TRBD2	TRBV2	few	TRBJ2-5	CASSSAGGAETQYF	TGTGCCAGCAGCTCTGCCGGGGGGGCGGAGACCCAGTACTTC
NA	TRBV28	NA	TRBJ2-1	CASSLAQNNEQFF	TGTGCCAGCAGTTTGGCCCAGAACAATGAGCAGTTCTTC
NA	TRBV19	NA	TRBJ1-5	CASSPFPGALNQPQHF	TGTGCCAGTAGTCCTTTCCCGGGAGCTTTAAATCAGCCCCAGCATTTT
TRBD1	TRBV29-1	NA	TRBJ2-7	CSVEGPGTVFHEQYF	TGCAGCGTTGAAGGCCCCGGGACAGTCTTCCACGAGCAGTACTTC
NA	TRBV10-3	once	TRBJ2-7	CAISESRAYEQYF	TGTGCCATCAGTGAGTCACGAGCCTACGAGCAGTACTTC
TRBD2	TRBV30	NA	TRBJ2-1	CAWTLLAGGRDEQFF	TGTGCCTGGACCCTCCTAGCGGGGGGGCGGGATGAGCAGTTCTTC
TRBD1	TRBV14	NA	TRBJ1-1	CASSQKQGGTEAFF	TGTGCCAGCAGCCAGAAACAGGGGGGGACTGAAGCTTTCTTT
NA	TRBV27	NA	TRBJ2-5	CASSHLQGTPEETQYF	TGTGCCAGCAGTCACCTGCAGGGAACGCCGGAGGAGACCCAGTACTTC
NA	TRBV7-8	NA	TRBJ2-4	CASSLDGLGIQYF	TGTGCCAGCAGCTTAGATGGGCTCGGCATTCAGTACTTC
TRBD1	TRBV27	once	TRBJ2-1	CASSLGQGAYNEQFF	TGTGCCAGCAGTTTGGGTCAGGGGGCCTACAATGAGCAGTTCTTC
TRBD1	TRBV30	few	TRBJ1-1	CAWTTGGNTEAFF	TGTGCCTGGACAACAGGGGGGAACACTGAAGCTTTCTTT
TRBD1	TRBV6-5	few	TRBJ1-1	CASSYGMRTGTTEAFF	TGTGCCAGCAGTTACGGAATGAGGACAGGGACTACTGAAGCTTTCTTT
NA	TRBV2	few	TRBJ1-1	CASSDNVGATEAFF	TGTGCCAGCAGTGACAACGTGGGGGCAACTGAAGCTTTCTTT
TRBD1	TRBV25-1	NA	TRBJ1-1	CASSAIPAGTGATEAFF	TGTGCCAGCAGTGCGATACCAGCCGGGACAGGGGCTACTGAAGCTTTCTTT
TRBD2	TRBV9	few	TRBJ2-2	CASSVTSGVLNTGELFF	TGTGCCAGCAGCGTAACTAGCGGGGTACTGAACACCGGGGAGCTGTTTTTT